These 21 T cell receptor beta chains were all obtained from the same sample, sequenced in a study of a mutant IDH1 vaccine in newly diagnosed glioma. Regarding time point: week 5, during vaccination. Vaccinated patients received 300 ug of mutant IDH1 20-mer peptide per dose, with topical imiquimod. Their recognized antigens are unknown. Assay used: immunoSEQ multiplex PCR; TCRdb lists only in-frame clones, some missing. The sample carries more than 35,000 clones, roughly 88% recorded once. This material consisted of PBMCs, taken from a glioma patient whose treatment included an IDH1 peptide vaccine. The receptors come from a man aged 35 to 55 with glioma.

This chain uses TRBV11-2 with TRBJ2-7; TRBD1 matches 7 bases. Losses at the gene ends were 0 bases for V and 6 bases for J; bases not matched to a gene: 5. This CDR3 region has 14 residues. Per the germline V gene, CDR1 is SGHAT and CDR2 is FQNNGV. The CDR3 region has the DNA TGTGCCAGCAGCTTAGAACAGGGGTCCCTCGAGCAGTACTTC. Its translation is CASSLEQGSLEQYF.

This chain links TRBV4-2 with TRBJ2-7; 9 bases line up with TRBD1. Losses at the gene ends were 4 bases for V and 4 bases for J; bases not matched to a gene: 8. This CDR3 is built from 15 residues. Germline V CDR1 and CDR2: LGHNA, YNFKEQ. DNA for the CDR3: TGTGCCAGCAGCCTCTCCGCCGGGACAGGGTACGAGCAGTACTTC. Its translation: CASSLSAGTGYEQYF.

V is TRBV27 and J is TRBJ2-7, with TRBD1 identical over 10 bases. The CDR3 has 13 residues. CDR1 and CDR2 (germline): MNHEY, SMNVEV (reference sequence). Trimming removed 6 bases from V and 3 bases from J; junction bases left unmatched: 2. DNA for the CDR3: TGTGCCAGCAGCTGGGACAGGGGCTACGAGCAGTACTTC. Translating gives CASSWDRGYEQYF.

This clone was counted between two and nine times. The chain employs TRBV4-3 and TRBJ2-1, with 7 bases that match TRBD2. CDR3 length equals 16 residues. Germline loops: CDR1 LGHNA, CDR2 YSLEER. The V and J ends lost 0 bases and 7 bases, in that order; junction bases with no gene match: 9. CDR3 bases: TGCGCCAGCAGCCAAGATTTCGCGGGAGCAAGGAATGAGCAGTTCTTC. Its translation: CASSQDFAGARNEQFF.

The chain uses TRBV19 and TRBJ2-5; 10 bases are a match to TRBD2. Germline CDR1 and CDR2: LNHDA and SQIVND (reference sequence). This CDR3 comprises 13 residues. V was clipped by 5 bases and J by 8 bases; unmatched bases: 5. CDR3 amino acids: CASSSTSGTTQYF. The CDR3, as DNA: TGTGCCAGTAGTTCAACTAGCGGGACCACCCAGTACTTC.

This chain joins TRBV7-9 and TRBJ2-5, with 8 bases fitting TRBD1. J lost 4 bases, V lost 4 bases, and 2 bases had no gene match. The CDR3 loop spans 13 amino acids. The germline gives CDR1 SEHNR, CDR2 FQNEAQ (reference sequence). This CDR3 reads CASSSTGVETQYF. DNA for the CDR3: TGTGCCAGCAGCTCGACAGGGGTAGAGACCCAGTACTTC. Complete variable domain (other parts from reference TRBV7-9 and TRBJ2-5): DTGVSQNPRHKITKRGQNVTFRCDPISEHNRLYWYRQTLGQGPEFLTYFQNEAQLEKSRLLSDRFSAERPKGSFSTLEIQRTEQGDSAMYLCASSSTGVETQYFGPGTRLLVL.

This clone has only one observation. The V and J genes are TRBV7-9 and TRBJ2-1; D is perhaps TRBD1 or TRBD2 (5 bases each). The germline V gene encodes CDR1 SEHNR and CDR2 FQNEAQ (reference sequence). The V end was cut by 0 bases, the J end by 9 bases, with 21 bases between. This CDR3 spans 17 amino acids. CDR3 region: CASSLAGRYGAVGEQFF. For the CDR3, the DNA is TGTGCCAGCAGCTTAGCGGGAAGATACGGGGCAGTAGGTGAGCAGTTCTTC.

V and J are TRBV27 and TRBJ1-3; possibly TRBD1 for D (5 bases). V gave up 6 bases and J gave up 0 bases, with 9 bases separating them. The CDR3 length is 14 residues. Germline V CDR1 and CDR2: MNHEY, SMNVEV (reference sequence). DNA of the CDR3: TGTGCCAGCAGCGCCAGGGTCTCTGGAAACACCATATATTTT. This sequence encodes CASSARVSGNTIYF.

J is TRBJ1-1 and V is TRBV10-3, with 9 bases fitting TRBD1. CDR1 and CDR2 from the germline V gene are ENHRY and SYGVKD. V shed 4 bases, J shed 0 bases, and the junction held 6 bases outside the gene matches. This CDR3 has 16 amino acids. CDR3 region: CAISAITGGLNTEAFF. The DNA of the CDR3 is TGTGCCATCAGTGCCATTACAGGGGGCCTGAACACTGAAGCTTTCTTT.

This clone was counted once. The V gene is TRBV5-1, the J gene TRBJ2-4; 8 bases align to TRBD2. The CDR3 totals 15 residues. Trimming cost V 0 bases and J 8 bases; bases outside gene matches: 7. The germline V gene encodes CDR1 SGHRS and CDR2 YFSETQ. This CDR3 is CASSLELAGGDIQYF. Written as DNA, the CDR3 is TGCGCCAGCAGCTTGGAGTTGGCGGGAGGAGACATTCAGTACTTC.

CDR3 DNA: TGTGCCAGCACCCAACGGGCAGCCAACACTGAAGCTTTCTTT. Protein sequence: CASTQRAANTEAFF. The chain links TRBV7-9 to TRBJ1-1; D is ambiguous. The V end was cut by 7 bases, the J end by 2 bases, with 14 bases between. The CDR3 loop spans 14 amino acids. The V gene's germline CDR1 is SEHNR and CDR2 FQNEAQ (reference sequence).

V and J are TRBV9 and TRBJ2-2; 9 bases match TRBD2. This CDR3 contains 16 residues. V gave up 3 bases and J gave up 2 bases; unmatched junction bases: 5. Per germline, CDR1 SGDLS and CDR2 YYNGEE. This CDR3 reads CASSGRLAANTGELFF. The CDR3 DNA is TGTGCCAGCAGCGGACGACTAGCGGCAAACACCGGGGAGCTGTTTTTT. Combining the CDR3 with reference TRBV9 and TRBJ2-2 gives the whole variable domain DSGVTQTPKHLITATGQRVTLRCSPRSGDLSVYWYQQSLDQGLQFLIQYYNGEERAKGNILERFSAQQFPDLHSELNLSSLELGDSALYFCASSGRLAANTGELFFGEGSRLTVL.

This chain joins TRBV28 and TRBJ1-1; D gene unclear. The germline CDR1 and CDR2 sequences are MDHEN and SYDVKM. CDR3 length: 14 residues. V shed 2 bases and J shed 0 bases, with 7 bases lying between them. CDR3 nucleotide sequence: TGTGCCAGCAGTTTACCAGCAATGAACACTGAAGCTTTCTTT. Translation gives CASSLPAMNTEAFF.

The chain recombines TRBV5-6 with TRBJ2-7, with a possible D match to TRBD1 (5 bases). Germline assignment: CDR1 SGHDT and CDR2 YYEEEE. The CDR3 consists of 15 residues. The V end lost 4 bases, the J end lost 0 bases, and 14 bases lay between the germline ends. CDR3 bases: TGTGCCAGCAGCCCACTGCAGGGTCTCTCCTACGAGCAGTACTTC. Translating gives CASSPLQGLSYEQYF.

V usage is TRBV6-1 and J usage is TRBJ2-5, with TRBD2 identical over 11 bases. This CDR3 comprises 14 residues. Germline V gene lookup returns CDR1 MNHNS and CDR2 SASEGT. V was clipped by 11 bases and J by 8 bases; unmatched bases: 13. The CDR3 nucleotides read TGTGCCGGAACCGGGACTAGCGGTACCGTTACCCAGTACTTC. Translating it yields CAGTGTSGTVTQYF.

This chain uses TRBV4-1 with TRBJ2-5; 9 bases align to TRBD1. The V segment lost 6 bases and the J segment 3 bases; nucleotides outside the gene matches: 8. This CDR3 has 15 residues. CDR1 is MGHRA and CDR2 is YSYEKL in the germline V gene. DNA for the CDR3: TGCGCCAGCAGGTCCCCCGGGACAGGGAAAGAGACCCAGTACTTC. Its translation is CASRSPGTGKETQYF.

V usage is TRBV2 and J usage is TRBJ1-2, with D possibly being TRBD1 (5 bases). The ends were cut back, 4 bases at V and 2 bases at J, with 20 bases in the middle. Germline V gene sequence: CDR1 SNHLY, CDR2 FYNNEI. The CDR3 runs 17 residues. The CDR3 DNA reads TGTGCCAGCAGTGTGTCGTTTCGGGAGGGGAGCAACTATGGCTACACCTTC. Its protein product is CASSVSFREGSNYGYTF.

The chain joins TRBV6-5 to TRBJ2-2, with TRBD2 matching 7 bases. The CDR3 sequence is 14 residues long. Germline CDR1 and CDR2: MNHEY and SVGAGI. V was pared by 6 bases and J by 7 bases, with 8 bases of the junction left unmatched. As DNA, the CDR3 is TGTGCCAGCAGAACTACTAGCGCGGTCGGGGAGCTGTTTTTT. This encodes CASRTTSAVGELFF.

The chain employs TRBV7-7 and TRBJ2-2; 7 positions match TRBD1. This CDR3 contains 15 residues. The V gene's germline CDR1 is SSHAT and CDR2 FNYEAQ (reference sequence). V trimming: 3 bases; J trimming: 5 bases; junction bases outside the gene matches: 6. CDR3 amino acids: CASSLQGQLTGELFF. CDR3 DNA sequence: TGTGCCAGCAGCTTGCAGGGACAGCTGACCGGGGAGCTGTTTTTT.

The chain couples TRBV19 to TRBJ1-2; 7 positions match TRBD1. The CDR3 runs 14 residues. Per germline, CDR1 LNHDA and CDR2 SQIVND (reference sequence). The junction had 11 bases not matched to a gene; V was cut back by 10 bases and J by 3 bases. The CDR3 nucleotides read TGTGCCACTATGAAACAGGGGATGGACTATGGCTACACCTTC. It specifies CATMKQGMDYGYTF.

This clone was seen just once. This chain links TRBV28 with TRBJ2-2; no clear D. The CDR3 is made up of 11 amino acids. CDR1 and CDR2 (germline): MDHEN, SYDVKM. Trimming removed 10 bases from V and 2 bases from J, with 5 bases in between. CDR3 in DNA: TGTGCCATTTCAAACACCGGGGAGCTGTTTTTT. Encoded protein: CAISNTGELFF.